These 27 T cell receptor beta chains originate from one sample sequenced in a study of control samples from healthy donors and cancer patients. Libraries were prepared by immunoSEQ multiplex PCR; TCRdb keeps only in-frame clonotypes and omits some of them. The top ten clones hold 5% to 6% of a sample with fewer than 85,000 clones, roughly 92% of them seen once. Material for sequencing was blood. Receptors originate from a woman aged 55-70 years in good health.

This chain connects TRBV5-1 to TRBJ2-5; TRBD2 is a possible D gene (6 bases). Germline values: CDR1 SGHRS, CDR2 YFSETQ. This CDR3 comprises 16 residues. The V end lost 0 bases, the J end lost 1 base, and 13 bases lay between the germline ends. The CDR3 coding sequence is TGCGCCAGCAGCTTGGGGGGTATAGCGGTCCAAGAGACCCAGTACTTC. The encoded protein is CASSLGGIAVQETQYF.

The chain combines TRBV11-2 with TRBJ2-6; D may be TRBD1 (5 bases). The CDR3 covers 16 residues. The germline V and J ends were trimmed by 4 bases and 0 bases, with 10 bases remaining between them. From germline, CDR1 is SGHAT and CDR2 FQNNGV. CDR3 coding DNA: TGTGCCAGCAGCTCTAGACAGCGCTCTGGGGCCAACGTCCTGACTTTC. It encodes CASSSRQRSGANVLTF.

The V gene is TRBV24-1, the J gene TRBJ2-5; D is ambiguous. From germline, CDR1 is KGHDR and CDR2 SFDVKD. V shed 4 bases and J shed 0 bases, with 5 bases lying between them. The CDR3 extends over 13 amino acids. The CDR3 reads CATSDSYQETQYF. The CDR3 bases are TGTGCCACCAGTGACTCGTACCAAGAGACCCAGTACTTC.

This rearrangement joins TRBV10-2 to TRBJ1-1; no clear D gene. Trimming removed 3 bases from V and 11 bases from J, with 10 bases in between. This CDR3 spans 11 amino acids. CDR1 and CDR2 (germline): WSHSY, SAAADI. The CDR3 DNA is TGCGCCAGCAGTGAAGGAACCCGGGCTTTCTTT. Translating gives CASSEGTRAFF.

The chain combines TRBV6-5 with TRBJ2-1; 9 positions agree with TRBD2. The CDR3 is 13 residues long. Germline CDR1 MNHEY, CDR2 SVGAGI. V lost 8 bases, J lost 9 bases, and 8 bases stayed unmatched. This chain's CDR3 is CASSASGNPEQFF. The CDR3 coding sequence is TGTGCCAGCTCGGCTAGCGGGAATCCTGAGCAGTTCTTC.

The genes are TRBV6-4 and TRBJ1-2; possibly TRBD1 for D (6 bases). The CDR3 covers 17 residues. Per the germline V gene, CDR1 is MRHNA and CDR2 is SNTAGT. Trimming removed 0 bases at V and 6 bases at J, with 20 bases between. The CDR3 coding sequence is TGTGCCAGCAGTGACTCGTGGGGGAAGGGGGGCGCCGATGGCTACACCTTC. Amino acids: CASSDSWGKGGADGYTF.

This clone has more than one count but fewer than ten. The genes are TRBV28 and TRBJ2-3; 7 nucleotides match TRBD2. CDR1 MDHEN and CDR2 SYDVKM come from the germline V gene. This CDR3 comprises 15 residues. Trimming removed 6 bases from V and 5 bases from J; junction bases left unmatched: 11. CDR3 region: CASSRTAAGKDTQYF. The CDR3 DNA is TGTGCCAGCAGCCGCACGGCAGCGGGAAAAGATACGCAGTATTTT.

This chain connects TRBV13 to TRBJ1-2; D is ambiguous. Per germline, CDR1 PRHDT and CDR2 FYEKMQ (reference sequence). The CDR3 consists of 13 residues. Trimming stripped 1 base from V and 4 bases from J, with 7 bases between. CDR3 in DNA: TGTGCCAGCAGCTTAGAATCCCCCTATGGCTACACCTTC. Translating gives CASSLESPYGYTF. Full variable domain (remainder filled in from reference TRBV13 and TRBJ1-2): AAGVIQSPRHLIKEKRETATLKCYPIPRHDTVYWYQQGPGQDPQFLISFYEKMQSDKGSIPDRFSAQQFSDYHSELNMSSLELGDSALYFCASSLESPYGYTFGSGTRLTVV.

The chain uses TRBV5-1 and TRBJ2-1; D is perhaps TRBD2 (7 bases). Germline V gene lookup returns CDR1 SGHRS and CDR2 YFSETQ. The CDR3 has 21 amino acids. Trimming pared 4 bases from V and 1 base from J, leaving 30 bases between. The CDR3 DNA follows: TGCGCCAGCAGCCTGAGGGGGACGGGGAGACGCGGGAGTAATTCCTACAATGAGCAGTTCTTC. Encoded protein: CASSLRGTGRRGSNSYNEQFF.

This chain links TRBV9 with TRBJ2-3; TRBD1 aligns across 9 bases. The CDR3 contains 15 residues. After removal of 4 bases from V and 1 base from J, the junction contained 4 bases not matched to a gene. The germline CDR1 and CDR2 sequences are SGDLS and YYNGEE. The CDR3 DNA sequence: TGTGCCAGCAGCACCCGGACAGGGGGCACAGATACGCAGTATTTT. Translating it yields CASSTRTGGTDTQYF.

V and J are TRBV21-1 and TRBJ2-5; the table's D call, TRBD2, was not checked against the DNA. TRBV21-1 is termed a pseudogene. The CDR3 length is 17 residues. CDR3 loop: CASSMGTSGTRQETQYF. The CDR3 DNA reads as TGTGCCAGCAGCATGGGGACTAGCGGGACACGCCAAGAGACCCAGTACTTC.

The V and J genes are TRBV18 and TRBJ2-5, with 11 bases identical to TRBD1. Losses at the gene ends were 2 bases for V and 0 bases for J; bases not matched to a gene: 14. From germline, CDR1 is KGHSH and CDR2 LQKENI. CDR3 size: 20 residues. The CDR3 sequence is CASSPNMPIPGQGDQETQYF. For the CDR3, the DNA is TGTGCCAGCTCACCAAATATGCCTATACCGGGACAGGGGGACCAAGAGACCCAGTACTTC.

This clone showed up just a few times. The J gene is TRBJ2-7, the V gene TRBV30; TRBD2 might be the D (6 bases). Deletions cut 4 bases from V and 6 bases from J, with 22 bases between. Germline V gives CDR1 GTSNPN, CDR2 SVGIG (reference sequence). The CDR3 spans 15 residues. CDR3 amino acids: CAWTRGRLGGSEQYF. CDR3 bases: TGTGCCTGGACGAGGGGACGACTAGGAGGGTCCGAGCAGTACTTC.

The chain couples TRBV7-3 to TRBJ2-1, with 10 bases lining up with TRBD1. The CDR3 sequence is 17 residues long. Germline V gene lookup returns CDR1 SGHTA and CDR2 FQGTGA. V lost 5 bases, J lost 7 bases, and 14 bases stayed unmatched. CDR3: CASSRNTDRGLLNEQFF. The CDR3, as DNA: TGTGCCAGCAGCCGAAATACTGACAGGGGGCTATTGAATGAGCAGTTCTTC. The entire variable domain, with the rest obtained from reference TRBV7-3 and TRBJ2-1, is as follows: GAGVSQTPSNKVTEKGKYVELRCDPISGHTALYWYRQSLGQGPEFLIYFQGTGAADDSGLPNDRFFAVRPEGSVSTLKIQRTERGDSAVYLCASSRNTDRGLLNEQFFGPGTRLTVL.

This clone was recorded a few times. The V gene is TRBV11-2, the J gene TRBJ1-2, with D perhaps matching TRBD1 (6 bases). CDR1 SGHAT and CDR2 FQNNGV come from the germline V gene. With 0 bases removed from V and 4 bases from J, the gap between germline ends came to 12 bases. This CDR3 region has 15 residues. The CDR3 DNA reads as TGTGCCAGCAGCTTAGATCTGGGGGGCGGCTATGGCTACACCTTC. Translation gives CASSLDLGGGYGYTF.

CDR3 coding DNA: TGCAGTGCTAGTTCCCGAGACTCTGGAAACACCATATATTTT. Its protein product is CSASSRDSGNTIYF. The V gene is TRBV20-1, the J gene TRBJ1-3; no clear D. Between the trimmed V and J ends, which lost 3 bases and 0 bases, there was a span of 9 bases. Germline CDR1 DFQATT, CDR2 SNEGSKA (reference sequence). CDR3 length: 14 residues.

The genes are TRBV11-2 and TRBJ1-5; unclear D gene. Trimming cost V 1 base and J 4 bases, with 8 bases left between them. This CDR3 is 14 amino acids long. Germline V gene lookup returns CDR1 SGHAT and CDR2 FQNNGV. This CDR3 reads CASSLAPFNQPQHF. As DNA, the CDR3 is TGTGCCAGCAGCTTAGCCCCCTTTAATCAGCCCCAGCATTTT.

As regards this clone: This sample also contains other DNA sequences that code for the same CDR3. The CDR3 DNA reads as TGTGCCAGCAGCTTGGGGGTCTCTGGAAACACCATATATTTT. It specifies CASSLGVSGNTIYF. The chain links TRBV7-2 to TRBJ1-3, with D possibly TRBD1 on 5 matching bases. V was trimmed by 3 bases and J by 0 bases, leaving 6 bases between them. In germline, CDR1 is SGHTA, CDR2 FQGNSA. This CDR3 is built from 14 residues.

In its sample, this clone was seen once. V gene TRBV7-2 combines with J gene TRBJ1-2; 8 bases line up with TRBD1. With 4 bases clipped from V and 5 bases from J, the junction kept 18 bases outside the gene matches. The CDR3 runs to 18 residues. In germline, CDR1 is SGHTA, CDR2 FQGNSA. The CDR3 DNA reads as TGTGCCAGCAGCTCTTGGCCGACTAAGACAGGGGATGGGTATGGCTACACCTTC. Its protein is CASSSWPTKTGDGYGYTF.

Remarks on this clone: One junction end does not reproduce the germline sequence, and a read error may be involved. The chain is built from TRBV7-7 and TRBJ2-2; D is ambiguous. The CDR3 totals 15 residues. Germline V gene data show CDR1 as SSHAT and CDR2 as FNYEAQ (reference sequence). This chain's CDR3 is CASSLGGSNTGELFF. The CDR3 nucleotides read TGTGCTAGCAGCTTAGGCGGTTCAAACACCGGGGAGCTGTTTTTT.

CDR3 nucleotides: TGTGCCAGTAGTAAGGCCCCGCCTAGAATCTACGAGCAGTACTTC. Protein product: CASSKAPPRIYEQYF. This rearrangement joins TRBV19 to TRBJ2-7; D remains unclear. CDR1 and CDR2 from the germline V gene are LNHDA and SQIVND (reference sequence). V was trimmed by 4 bases and J by 3 bases, leaving 16 bases between them. The CDR3 loop spans 15 amino acids.

The chain has TRBV15 and TRBJ1-3, with D maybe TRBD1 (5 bases). Trimming removed 2 bases at V and 2 bases at J, with 10 bases between. Germline lookup yields CDR1 LNHNV and CDR2 YYDKDF (reference sequence). The CDR3 sequence is 15 residues long. The CDR3 coding sequence is TGTGCCACCAGCAGACAGGGCCGGACTGGAAACACCATATATTTT. Translation gives CATSRQGRTGNTIYF.

The chain joins TRBV28 to TRBJ2-1, with 7 bases matching TRBD1. J was trimmed by 10 bases and V by 2 bases; bases with no gene match: 14. This CDR3 spans 16 amino acids. Looked up from germline, CDR1 is MDHEN and CDR2 is SYDVKM. The CDR3 DNA is TGTGCCAGCAGTTTAAGGGTCGGCCAGGGGGAAGGGGAGCAGTTCTTC. Translating it yields CASSLRVGQGEGEQFF. Supplemented by reference TRBV28 and TRBJ2-1, the full variable domain reads DVKVTQSSRYLVKRTGEKVFLECVQDMDHENMFWYRQDPGLGLRLIYFSYDVKMKEKGDIPEGYSVSREKKERFSLILESASTNQTSMYLCASSLRVGQGEGEQFFGPGTRLTVL.

This clone showed up just a few times. V and J are TRBV6-5 and TRBJ2-7, with D possibly being TRBD1 or TRBD2 (5 bases each). Between the trimmed V and J ends, which lost 6 bases and 2 bases, there was a span of 17 bases. Germline CDR1 and CDR2: MNHEY and SVGAGI. The CDR3 is 15 residues long. The CDR3 nucleotides read TGTGCCAGCAGGAGGGTAGGGGACGGAACCTACGAGCAGTACTTC. Translation: CASRRVGDGTYEQYF.

This chain uses TRBV28 with TRBJ2-6; D might be TRBD1 (7 bases). Deletions cut 10 bases from V and 4 bases from J, with 17 bases between. The CDR3 extends over 15 amino acids. Germline CDR1 reads MDHEN; CDR2 reads SYDVKM. In nucleotides, the CDR3 is TGTGCCACATCGGAGGGGGCGGTAGGGGCCAACGTCCTGACTTTC. Its protein product is CATSEGAVGANVLTF.

The chain uses TRBV30 and TRBJ2-1; D is ambiguous. V was trimmed by 5 bases and J by 13 bases, leaving 21 bases between them. The germline gives CDR1 GTSNPN, CDR2 SVGIG (reference sequence). The CDR3 runs 13 residues. The CDR3 loop is CAWGSELVAEQFF. CDR3 DNA: TGTGCCTGGGGCTCGGAGTTAGTGGCAGAACAGTTCTTC.

The chain has TRBV4-2 and TRBJ2-3; TRBD1 aligns across 7 bases. CDR1 LGHNA and CDR2 YNFKEQ come from the germline V gene. Losses at the gene ends were 0 bases for V and 4 bases for J; bases not matched to a gene: 7. CDR3 size: 16 residues. The CDR3 DNA is TGTGCCAGCAGCCAAGATCGAGGGGGCTTGGCAGATACGCAGTATTTT. It encodes CASSQDRGGLADTQYF.